Below are 14 T cell receptor beta chains sequenced from a single sample in a study of blood T cell repertoires in COVID-19. Using immunoSEQ multiplex PCR, the repertoire was profiled, and TCRdb retains in-frame clones only, with some absent. The profile shows some 350,000 clones, 75% to 90% of them singletons. The material sequenced was peripheral blood. The receptors were sampled from a woman between 45 and 65 years old with COVID-19, enrolled during active disease.

This clone has only one observation. V is TRBV7-9 and J is TRBJ2-3; D is possibly TRBD1 (5 bases). Germline V gene data show CDR1 as SEHNR and CDR2 as FQNEAQ (reference sequence). The CDR3 totals 14 residues. V was cut by 2 bases and J by 8 bases, with 14 bases left in between. CDR3 nucleotides: TGTGCCAGCAGCTTAATGAAGGGCCAGGGTACGCAGTATTTT. Translation gives CASSLMKGQGTQYF.

This clone was seen a few times. The sample holds other DNA sequences that translate to the same CDR3. The chain links TRBV9 to TRBJ2-7; 12 bases are a match to TRBD2. This CDR3 spans 15 amino acids. V gave up 0 bases and J gave up 2 bases; unmatched junction bases: 0. Germline V gene data show CDR1 as SGDLS and CDR2 as YYNGEE. CDR3 DNA: TGTGCCAGCAGCGTAGGGACTAGCGGGACCTACGAGCAGTACTTC. As protein: CASSVGTSGTYEQYF. Drawing the rest from reference TRBV9 and TRBJ2-7, the complete variable domain is DSGVTQTPKHLITATGQRVTLRCSPRSGDLSVYWYQQSLDQGLQFLIQYYNGEERAKGNILERFSAQQFPDLHSELNLSSLELGDSALYFCASSVGTSGTYEQYFGPGTRLTVT.

CDR3 coding DNA: TGTGCCTGGAGTGTACAAGCGGGAGTGGGTGAGCAGTACTTC. Protein: CAWSVQAGVGEQYF. The rearrangement joins TRBV30 to TRBJ2-7; 8 nucleotides align to TRBD2. The length of the CDR3 is 14 residues. Per germline, CDR1 GTSNPN and CDR2 SVGIG (reference sequence). The trim removed 0 bases at V and 7 bases at J, leaving 8 bases unmatched.

J is TRBJ2-5 and V is TRBV6-2 or TRBV6-3; D is unresolved. The germline gives CDR1 MNHEY, CDR2 SVGEGT. There are 12 residues in the CDR3. V was trimmed by 2 bases and J by 2 bases, leaving 3 bases between them. The CDR3 sequence is CASSYPQETQYF. CDR3 nucleotide sequence: TGTGCCAGCAGTTACCCACAAGAGACCCAGTACTTC.

The J gene is TRBJ1-4, the V gene TRBV7-8; possibly TRBD1 for D (6 bases). The CDR3 is 15 residues long. From germline, CDR1 is SGHVS and CDR2 FQNEAQ. V dropped 1 base and J dropped 2 bases, with 8 bases sitting between them. This CDR3 is CASSLGDRTNEKLFF. DNA of the CDR3: TGTGCCAGCAGCTTAGGTGACAGGACTAATGAAAAACTGTTTTTT.

The DNA of the CDR3 is TGCGCCAGCAGCCGACTAGCGGGAGATCTGGGCACCGGGGAGCTGTTTTTT. Translating it yields CASSRLAGDLGTGELFF. J is TRBJ2-2 and V is TRBV5-1; 12 positions match TRBD2. J was trimmed by 4 bases and V by 4 bases; bases with no gene match: 8. The CDR3 has 17 residues. Germline V lookup: CDR1 SGHRS, CDR2 YFSETQ.

V and J are TRBV18 and TRBJ2-1; 7 bases match TRBD1. The CDR3 covers 13 residues. CDR1 is KGHSH, CDR2 LQKENI, per germline. With V trimmed by 1 base and J by 15 bases, 9 bases remained unmatched. CDR3 nucleotides: TGTGCCAGCTCACCACAGGACAGGTACCTCGCGTTCTTC. Translating gives CASSPQDRYLAFF.

The genes are TRBV27 and TRBJ1-5; D possibly corresponds to TRBD1 (6 bases). Trimming left V 4 bases short and J 6 bases short, with 13 bases between. Germline V lookup: CDR1 MNHEY, CDR2 SMNVEV (reference sequence). The CDR3 extends over 14 amino acids. This chain's CDR3 is CASSWAAGVQPQHF. CDR3 sequence (DNA): TGTGCCAGCAGTTGGGCGGCAGGGGTTCAGCCCCAGCATTTT.

V is TRBV11-2 and J is TRBJ2-1; D may be TRBD2 (5 bases). The germline CDR1 and CDR2 sequences are SGHAT and FQNNGV. V was clipped by 5 bases and J by 8 bases, with 16 bases between them. The CDR3 has 14 residues. The CDR3 DNA reads as TGTGCCAGCAGCCCACGATCAGCGGAGGATGAGCAGTTCTTC. Translated: CASSPRSAEDEQFF. The entire variable domain, with the rest obtained from reference TRBV11-2 and TRBJ2-1, is as follows: EAGVAQSPRYKIIEKRQSVAFWCNPISGHATLYWYQQILGQGPKLLIQFQNNGVVDDSQLPKDRFSAERLKGVDSTLKIQPAKLEDSAVYLCASSPRSAEDEQFFGPGTRLTVL.

CDR3 protein: CASSPRRPGNTEAFF. The CDR3 coding sequence is TGTGCCAGTAGCCCTCGTCGGCCAGGGAACACTGAAGCTTTCTTT. The rearrangement joins TRBV19 to TRBJ1-1, with D uncertain. There are 15 residues in the CDR3. V lost 6 bases to trimming and J lost 1 base, with 15 bases between them. Germline V gives CDR1 LNHDA, CDR2 SQIVND (reference sequence).

J is TRBJ2-2 and V is TRBV5-1; possibly TRBD1 for D (5 bases). V was trimmed by 7 bases and J by 3 bases, leaving 10 bases between them. Per the germline V gene, CDR1 is SGHRS and CDR2 is YFSETQ. The CDR3 is made up of 13 amino acids. The CDR3 region is CASSGFDTGELFF. The CDR3 DNA is TGCGCCAGCTCAGGGTTTGACACCGGGGAGCTGTTTTTT.

The rearrangement links TRBV29-1 to TRBJ1-1, with D tentatively TRBD1 (5 bases). The CDR3 runs 13 residues. Germline V CDR1 and CDR2: SQVTM, ANQGSEA. Trimming took 2 bases from V and 4 from J, leaving 11 bases between them. The CDR3 loop reads CSVERWRGTEAFF. In nucleotides, the CDR3 is TGCAGCGTTGAAAGGTGGAGGGGCACTGAAGCTTTCTTT.

The J gene is TRBJ2-1, the V gene TRBV19, with 7 nucleotides matching TRBD2. Unmatched junction bases numbered 9, after V lost 7 bases and J lost 0 bases. Germline loops: CDR1 LNHDA, CDR2 SQIVND (reference sequence). There are 16 residues in the CDR3. The CDR3 bases are TGTGCCAGTATCGATAGAGCGGGGAGCTCCTACAATGAGCAGTTCTTC. Protein product: CASIDRAGSSYNEQFF.

The V gene is TRBV12-5, the J gene TRBJ2-1; 15 bases line up with TRBD2. Germline V CDR1 and CDR2: LGHNT, FRNRAP. This CDR3 has 17 residues. Germline trimming cut 5 bases from V and 2 bases from J; bases unmatched to any gene: 4. CDR3 nucleotide sequence: TGTGCTAGTGGTCGCGGACTAGCGGGAGGGCCCTACAATGAGCAGTTCTTC. Its protein product is CASGRGLAGGPYNEQFF.